This T cell receptor (beta chain) was captured by sequencing in a study of blood T cells in healthy people across ages. Study in general: Template switching retrieved approximately one barcoded beta molecule for each two T cells.

Study observations and caveats: Fewer expanded clones and more diversity marked long-lived versus aged donors. Diversity of TCR beta per million T cells declined in a roughly linear way with age.

The CDR3 loop spans 14 amino acids. Germline loops: CDR1 SGHTA, CDR2 FQGNSA. The sample holds a few counts of this clonotype. Its antigen is currently unknown. With a J-beta primer mix and a sample-barcoded 5' primer, a second PCR ran roughly 6 to 12 cycles. TCRdb used MiXCR to reprocess the 5' RACE reads, holding one entry per CDR3 protein. In the table there are 1.5 million to 2 million distinct CDR3 sequences, around half of which are singletons. The V and J genes are TRBV7-2 and TRBJ2-4; 7 positions match TRBD2. The DNA end is more similar to TRBJ2-7, so the J call may be wrong. Sequencing used blood. This clonotype was sampled from a woman between 40 and 50 years old in good health. CDR3 sequence (DNA): TGTGCCAGCAGCTTAGTAGCCCAGCGGGGCGAGCAGTACTTC. Amino acids: CASSLVAQRGEQYF.